The entry below gives a single TCR beta chain sequence along with its context. Antigen: not known. V lost 5 bases and J lost 3, with 14 bases in between. This CDR3 comprises 15 residues. Germline CDR1 reads LNHNV; CDR2 reads YYDKDF (reference sequence). PCR was performed using 60 Vbeta and 13 Jbeta primers. The protocol was immunoSEQ multiplex PCR, while the TCRdb copy is restricted to in-frame clones and leaves out a portion. The table lists about 200,000 clones, roughly 77% of them singletons. The data originate from a study of cytomegalovirus exposure and HLA in healthy donors. Findings of the study overall: Analysis performed later found more than 15,000 TCR beta sequences associated with HLA alleles at 0.05 false discovery rate. The study designated around 150 TCR beta chains cytomegalovirus-associated. As confirmed in vitro, a few CMV-associated chains were specific for CMV antigens.

V and J are TRBV15 and TRBJ1-5; D might be TRBD1 (6 bases). The TCR sequence derives from a male donor in good health and CMV-seropositive. The sequencing input was PBMCs. In DNA, the CDR3 is TGTGCCACCAGCGAGGTACAGGGATACAATCAGCCCCAGCATTTT. It yields the protein CATSEVQGYNQPQHF.